The rows below give T cell receptor beta chains drawn from one sample of a study of CD8 T cells in ankylosing spondylitis. TCRdb reprocessed the 5' RACE reads via MiXCR and lists one record per CDR3 protein. Among 500,000 or so distinct CDR3 sequences, less than 6% were seen once, and the ten largest hold approximately 4%. Sequenced sample: blood, either unsorted or a sorted T cell fraction (not recorded which). The receptors derive from a male donor with ankylosing spondylitis. CDR3s include the opening cysteine and the closing phenylalanine or tryptophan. The D gene is left open where the match is weak. Rows may omit the clone size; those that give it use once, few, many or a size class.

abundance	v_gene	j_gene	d_gene	CDR3nt	CDR3aa
many	TRBV20-1	TRBJ1-4	TRBD1	TGCAGTGCTAGAGATCGGAGGGGACAGGGTTATGAAAAACTGTTTTTT	CSARDRRGQGYEKLFF
many	TRBV4-1	TRBJ2-3	.	TGCGCCAGCAGCCCTGAGAATGGGGATACGCAGTATTTT	CASSPENGDTQYF
many	TRBV6-5	TRBJ2-5	.	TGTGCCAGCAGTTTGCCGGACTACCAAGAGACCCAGTACTTC	CASSLPDYQETQYF
many	TRBV20-1	TRBJ2-1	TRBD2	TGCAGTGCTAGTCGAGGAGGAGCGGGAGACGATGAGCAGTTCTTC	CSASRGGAGDDEQFF
many	TRBV7-8	TRBJ2-5	TRBD2	TGTGCCAGCAGTCTGACTAGCGGAGTCCAAGAGACCCAGTACTTC	CASSLTSGVQETQYF
.	TRBV5-6	TRBJ2-1	.	TGTGCCAGCGGCCCCGGGCTCCTCGGGGGCCCTACCTACAATGAGCAGTTCTTC	CASGPGLLGGPTYNEQFF
many	TRBV15	TRBJ2-7	TRBD2	TGTGCCACCAGCAGAGATCCGGGGGGTTCCTACGAGCAGTACTTC	CATSRDPGGSYEQYF
many	TRBV20-1	TRBJ1-4	.	TGCAGTGCTAGAGACCCACGGACGAATGAAAAACTGTTTTTT	CSARDPRTNEKLFF
many	TRBV4-3	TRBJ2-1	TRBD2	TGCGCCAGCAGCCAAGACGCGGGAGAATACAATGAGCAGTTCTTC	CASSQDAGEYNEQFF
many	TRBV29-1	TRBJ1-3	.	TGCAGCGTTGAAACGGCTACAGGAAACACCATATATTTT	CSVETATGNTIYF
many	TRBV5-1	TRBJ2-2	.	TGCGCCAGCAGCTTCCCGCCCGGGGAGCTGTTTTTT	CASSFPPGELFF
many	TRBV5-5	TRBJ2-3	.	TGTGCCAGCAGCCATATACAGGAAAACACAGATACGCAGTATTTT	CASSHIQENTDTQYF
few	TRBV7-9	TRBJ2-1	.	TGTGCCAGCAGCTTCACAGGGTATGAGCAGTTCTTC	CASSFTGYEQFF
many	TRBV7-8	TRBJ2-5	.	TGTGCCAGCAGCGCCTATGAGTGGTGGGCCCAAGAGACCCAGTACTTC	CASSAYEWWAQETQYF
many	TRBV5-1	TRBJ1-2	.	TGCGCCAGCAGCTTGGCAGGAGGCGGCTACACCTTC	CASSLAGGGYTF
many	TRBV6-1	TRBJ1-3	TRBD1	TGTGCCAGCATCGCGACAGGGGAAAACACCATATATTTT	CASIATGENTIYF
few	TRBV30	TRBJ2-1	TRBD2	TGTGCCTGGAGTGTAGGGTATCTCGGGACTAGCGGATCTAGCTCCTACAATGAGCAGTTCTTC	CAWSVGYLGTSGSSSYNEQFF
many	TRBV20-1	TRBJ1-2	.	TGCAGTGCCCCGGGGGTGAACTATGGCTACACCTTC	CSAPGVNYGYTF
many	TRBV5-1	TRBJ1-5	.	TGCGCCAGCAGCTTGGACCCGATTAGCAATCAGCCCCAGCATTTT	CASSLDPISNQPQHF
many	TRBV29-1	TRBJ1-4	TRBD1	TGCAGCGCCGGGACAGTGTCTTCTAATGAAAAACTGTTTTTT	CSAGTVSSNEKLFF
many	TRBV10-3	TRBJ2-7	.	TGTGCCATCAGCGGCAGAACCTACGAGCAGTACTTC	CAISGRTYEQYF
many	TRBV20-1	TRBJ2-1	TRBD2	TGCAGTGCTAGCCCCGAGACTAGCACTGACAATGAGCAGTTCTTC	CSASPETSTDNEQFF
many	TRBV21-1	TRBJ1-2	.	TGTGCCAGCAGTAATGTGCCAAGCTATGGCTACACCTTC	CASSNVPSYGYTF
many	TRBV11-1	TRBJ1-2	TRBD1	TGTGCCAGCAGCGTTTTTAGGGGGCGCGGTGGCTACACCTTC	CASSVFRGRGGYTF
.	TRBV7-2	TRBJ2-1	.	TGTGCCAGCAGCTTATGGGGAGGCCGGTCTGGCGACAATGAGCAGTTCTTC	CASSLWGGRSGDNEQFF
many	TRBV6-2/TRBV6-3	TRBJ2-5	.	TGTGCCAGCAGTTACTTGGCAGGGAAAGAGACCCAGTACTTC	CASSYLAGKETQYF
many	TRBV28	TRBJ1-1	.	TGTGCCAGCAGCCAGGTAATGAACACTGAAGCTTTCTTT	CASSQVMNTEAFF